This T cell receptor (beta chain) was identified during a study of T cells in Graves' hyperthyroidism and ophthalmopathy. This clonotype came up many times. The target antigen is unknown. From germline, CDR1 is SQVTM and CDR2 ANQGSEA. Trimming pared 6 bases from V and 0 bases from J, leaving 14 bases between. The CDR3 runs 14 residues. Findings of the study overall: Ophthalmopathy was told apart from stable hyperthyroidism by a 13 V-J model. The model identified upcoming ophthalmopathy a median around 7.1 months ahead of onset.

The investigators amplified TCR beta CDR3 regions from RNA transcripts. In the first-round RT-PCR of the TCR CDR3, the HTBI primer set was used. From the multiplex PCR reads, TCRdb called clonotypes with MiXCR, one entry per CDR3 protein. The sample records about 200,000 distinct CDR3 sequences, about a sixth being singletons. The J gene is TRBJ1-2, the V gene TRBV29-1, with unresolved D. Sequenced input: blood. The TCR was taken from a man aged 40-49 years with Graves' hyperthyroidism. CDR3 in amino acids: CSVRTVLANYGYTF. The CDR3 DNA reads as TGCAGCGTGCGGACGGTCTTAGCTAACTATGGCTACACCTTC.